The present T cell receptor beta chain was sequenced within a study of T cell repertoires in cytomegalovirus infection. Trimming left V 7 bases short and J 0 bases short, with 23 bases between. This CDR3 is 17 amino acids long. Per germline, CDR1 SQVTM and CDR2 ANQGSEA. Whole-study findings and limits: Carriage of CMV together with the relevant HLA was identifiable through cumulative public TCR beta family frequency.

Concerning this clonotype itself: What it binds is unknown.

TCRdb reprocessed the reads via MiXCR and lists one record per CDR3 protein. The table includes 490,000 or so distinct CDR3 sequences, approximately 11% detected once. Sequencing input: PBMCs. This chain connects TRBV29-1 to TRBJ2-3; D might be TRBD1 (6 bases). The sequence was obtained from a human donor in good health (CMV status not recorded). Some clones in this sample may be carry-over from other donors' samples. The CDR3 DNA reads TGCAGCGACGTGGGGACAACTAAAACGTTTAGCACAGATACGCAGTATTTT. It specifies CSDVGTTKTFSTDTQYF.